This is a list of T cell receptor beta chains from one sample in a study of cytomegalovirus exposure and HLA in healthy donors. Libraries were prepared by immunoSEQ multiplex PCR; TCRdb keeps only in-frame clonotypes and omits some of them. The sample holds about 77,000 clones. Input material: PBMCs. The receptors were sampled from a man in his fifties or sixties in good health and CMV-seropositive. Both conserved end residues are part of each CDR3. The order of the fields is D gene, V gene, J gene, CDR3 protein, CDR3 DNA. A D gene is named only where the DNA matches it firmly.

TRBD1,TRBV6-1,TRBJ1-1,CAILSPKTGRTEAFF,TGTGCCATCCTGTCCCCTAAGACAGGGAGAACTGAAGCTTTCTTT
-,TRBV5-1,TRBJ2-5,CASSLVFNRSETQYF,TGCGCCAGCAGCTTGGTATTTAACAGGTCGGAGACCCAGTACTTC
-,TRBV28,TRBJ1-2,CASSPPAQGLGYGYTF,TGTGCCAGCAGTCCGCCAGCCCAGGGTTTGGGCTATGGCTACACCTTC
TRBD1,TRBV2,TRBJ2-1,CASSTTGLLEQFF,TGTGCCAGCAGCACGACAGGGCTTCTCGAGCAGTTCTTC
-,TRBV7-9,TRBJ1-6,CASSLNSPLHF,TGTGCCAGCAGCCTGAATTCACCCCTCCACTTT
-,TRBV5-1,TRBJ2-7,CASSPGYQFSYEQYF,TGCGCCAGCAGCCCAGGATATCAGTTCTCCTACGAGCAGTACTTC
TRBD2,TRBV6-6,TRBJ2-2,CASSAGRGGTGELFF,TGTGCCAGCAGCGCAGGCCGCGGGGGCACCGGGGAGCTGTTTTTT
TRBD1,TRBV5-1,TRBJ1-1,CASRHDRGETEAFF,TGCGCCAGCAGGCATGACAGGGGGGAGACTGAAGCTTTCTTT
TRBD1,TRBV10-3,TRBJ1-2,CAITWDRVNYGYTF,TGTGCCATCACCTGGGACAGGGTTAACTATGGCTACACCTTC
-,TRBV28,TRBJ2-1,CASSLDLSSYNEQFF,TGTGCCAGCAGTTTAGACTTGAGCTCCTACAATGAGCAGTTCTTC
TRBD1,TRBV30,TRBJ1-6,CAYEVTGGNSPLHF,TGTGCCTACGAGGTAACAGGGGGAAATTCACCCCTCCACTTT
-,TRBV18,TRBJ1-5,CASSPGGQPQHF,TGTGCCAGCTCCCCAGGAGGTCAGCCCCAGCATTTT
-,TRBV29-1,TRBJ1-4,CSVYPRDSNEKLFF,TGCAGCGTTTACCCCAGGGACTCTAATGAAAAACTGTTTTTT
TRBD2,TRBV18,TRBJ2-6,CASSPPGLAGYSGANVLTF,TGTGCCAGCTCACCACCTGGACTAGCGGGCTACTCTGGGGCCAACGTCCTGACTTTC
TRBD1,TRBV19,TRBJ2-4,CASSIGQGLNIQYF,TGTGCCAGTAGTATCGGACAGGGTTTAAACATTCAGTACTTC
-,TRBV9,TRBJ2-1,CASSVTGTFYNEQFF,TGTGCCAGCAGCGTTACCGGGACATTCTACAATGAGCAGTTCTTC
-,TRBV5-1,TRBJ2-3,CASSLAGGPSTDTQYF,TGCGCCAGCAGCTTGGCTGGCGGTCCTAGCACAGATACGCAGTATTTT
TRBD2,TRBV6-1,TRBJ2-1,CASSETITSVEQFF,TGTGCCAGCAGTGAAACGATAACTAGCGTGGAGCAGTTCTTC
-,TRBV5-4,TRBJ2-1,CASSTTGTFIYNEQFF,TGTGCCAGCAGTACAACCGGGACTTTCATTTACAATGAGCAGTTCTTC
-,TRBV19,TRBJ1-4,CASTYRFNEKLFF,TGTGCCAGTACCTACAGGTTCAATGAAAAACTGTTTTTT
TRBD2,TRBV30,TRBJ2-1,CALKLAGILNEQFF,TGTGCCCTTAAGCTAGCGGGGATCCTCAATGAGCAGTTCTTC
TRBD1,TRBV5-6,TRBJ1-5,CASSLRTGPYPQHF,TGTGCCAGCAGCTTAAGGACAGGCCCCTATCCCCAGCATTTT
-,TRBV5-4,TRBJ1-1,CASRGGLNTEAFF,TGTGCCAGCCGGGGGGGCCTGAACACTGAAGCTTTCTTT
TRBD2,TRBV2,TRBJ2-1,CASSVGTSGNNEQFF,TGTGCCAGCAGTGTTGGGACTAGCGGGAACAATGAGCAGTTCTTC
-,TRBV4-1,TRBJ1-3,CASSRGGLVLSGNTIYF,TGCGCCAGCAGCCGGGGGGGGTTGGTCCTCTCTGGAAACACCATATATTTT
-,TRBV5-5,TRBJ1-6,CASSIDFYNSPLHF,TGTGCCAGCAGCATAGATTTCTATAATTCACCCCTCCACTTT
-,TRBV5-1,TRBJ1-2,CASSLDSEGTGGGYTF,TGCGCCAGCAGCCTTGACAGTGAGGGGACGGGAGGTGGCTACACCTTC
TRBD1,TRBV4-2,TRBJ1-1,CASSRFDRGSTEAFF,TGTGCCAGCAGCCGTTTTGACAGGGGCAGCACTGAAGCTTTCTTT
TRBD2,TRBV7-2,TRBJ2-2,CASSLGLAGGPRDTGELFF,TGTGCCAGCAGCTTAGGGCTAGCGGGGGGGCCGAGAGACACCGGGGAGCTGTTTTTT
TRBD1,TRBV30,TRBJ1-4,CAWSVSRGQGEKLFF,TGTGCCTGGAGTGTATCCAGGGGGCAGGGTGAAAAACTGTTTTTT
-,TRBV14,TRBJ1-2,CASSQDDSYGYTF,TGTGCCAGCAGCCAAGATGACAGCTATGGCTACACCTTC
-,TRBV6-5,TRBJ1-2,CASTLNRANYGYTF,TGTGCCAGCACTTTGAACAGGGCTAACTATGGCTACACCTTC
-,TRBV27,TRBJ1-5,CASSLDWGGNQPQHF,TGTGCCAGCAGTTTAGACTGGGGGGGCAATCAGCCCCAGCATTTT
-,TRBV6-5,TRBJ1-1,CASSPQMDTEAFF,TGTGCCAGCAGCCCTCAGATGGACACTGAAGCTTTCTTT
TRBD2,TRBV15,TRBJ2-5,CATSRDRRGVETQYF,TGTGCCACCAGCAGAGACAGGCGGGGGGTAGAGACCCAGTACTTC
TRBD1,TRBV19,TRBJ1-1,CASSGTGNSKTEAFF,TGTGCCAGTAGCGGGACAGGGAATAGTAAAACTGAAGCTTTCTTT
-,TRBV2,TRBJ1-1,CASSDRANTEAFF,TGTGCCAGCAGTGACAGGGCGAACACTGAAGCTTTCTTT
-,TRBV28,TRBJ2-1,CASSPRAGIYNEQFF,TGTGCCAGCAGCCCTAGGGCAGGGATCTACAATGAGCAGTTCTTC
TRBD1,TRBV2,TRBJ2-1,CASSDGQAWPRDEQFF,TGTGCCAGCAGTGATGGACAGGCTTGGCCGAGGGATGAGCAGTTCTTC
TRBD1,TRBV4-1,TRBJ1-1,CASSHDTGGRTEAFF,TGCGCCAGCAGCCACGATACAGGGGGGCGCACTGAAGCTTTCTTT
-,TRBV27,TRBJ1-1,CASSPAGRGGSGTEAFF,TGTGCCAGCAGTCCCGCCGGGAGGGGGGGGTCGGGAACTGAAGCTTTCTTT
-,TRBV19,TRBJ1-2,CASTLSGTPTNYGYTF,TGTGCCAGTACCCTTTCCGGGACTCCAACTAACTATGGCTACACCTTC
-,TRBV7-9,TRBJ2-3,CASSFTRDTQYF,TGTGCCAGCAGCTTCACGAGGGATACGCAGTATTTT
TRBD1,TRBV7-9,TRBJ1-1,CASSLGQGASTEAFF,TGTGCCAGCAGCTTAGGACAGGGGGCGAGCACTGAAGCTTTCTTT
-,TRBV30,TRBJ2-6,CAWSVDNSGANVLTF,TGTGCCTGGAGTGTGGACAACTCTGGGGCCAACGTCCTGACTTTC
-,TRBV5-1,TRBJ2-1,CASSLVDENEQFF,TGCGCCAGCAGCTTGGTAGATGAGAATGAGCAGTTCTTC
-,TRBV7-9,TRBJ1-1,CASSLVLTEAFF,TGTGCCAGCAGCTTAGTTTTAACTGAAGCTTTCTTT
-,TRBV5-1,TRBJ2-1,CASSLASNEQFF,TGCGCCAGCAGCTTGGCTAGTAATGAGCAGTTCTTC
-,TRBV6-6,TRBJ2-7,CASCGRVSYEQYF,TGTGCCAGCTGTGGCAGGGTATCCTACGAGCAGTACTTC
-,TRBV6-1,TRBJ1-2,CASTEGGINYGYTF,TGTGCCAGCACCGAGGGGGGGATTAACTATGGCTACACCTTC
TRBD1,TRBV9,TRBJ2-5,CASSPQTGGETQYF,TGTGCCAGCAGCCCCCAGACAGGGGGCGAGACCCAGTACTTC
-,TRBV7-2,TRBJ2-7,CASSLNSIYEQYF,TGTGCCAGCAGCTTAAACTCGATTTACGAGCAGTACTTC
-,TRBV6-5,TRBJ2-7,CASSYRQTWEQYF,TGTGCCAGCAGTTACCGACAGACGTGGGAGCAGTACTTC
-,TRBV4-1,TRBJ2-1,CASSPGLAPRYNEQFF,TGCGCCAGCAGCCCCGGACTCGCCCCCCGGTACAATGAGCAGTTCTTC
-,TRBV30,TRBJ1-1,CAWIRRGSEKAFF,TGTGCCTGGATCAGGAGGGGCTCAGAGAAAGCTTTCTTT